The 6 T cell receptor beta chains given below trace back to one sample, sequenced in a study of blood T cells in healthy people across ages. Combining a sample-barcoded 5' primer with a J-beta primer mix, a second PCR ran for 7 to 11 cycles. TCRdb analysed the 5' RACE reads with MiXCR anew, one entry per CDR3 protein. Among 700,000 or so distinct CDR3 sequences, approximately 21% were seen once, and the ten largest hold approximately 20%. Sequenced sample: blood. The receptors come from a man in his 70s in good health.

This clonotype turned up a few times. This chain links TRBV4-2 with TRBJ2-3; TRBD2 matches at 8 bases. The V gene's germline CDR1 is LGHNA and CDR2 YNFKEQ. Unmatched junction bases numbered 10, after V lost 3 bases and J lost 2 bases. The CDR3 covers 17 residues. The CDR3 is CASSHGWRGAATDTQYF. In nucleotides, the CDR3 is TGTGCCAGCAGCCACGGATGGCGGGGGGCCGCCACAGATACGCAGTATTTT.

This clonotype was counted only a few times. The gene calls are TRBV6-1 and TRBJ1-2; maybe TRBD1 (6 bases). The germline CDR1 and CDR2 sequences are MNHNS and SASEGT. V gave up 4 bases and J gave up 6 bases, with 18 bases separating them. The CDR3 sequence is 15 residues long. The CDR3: CASSGHFRGDDGYTF. The CDR3 DNA reads TGTGCCAGCAGTGGACACTTCAGGGGCGATGATGGCTACACCTTC.

This clonotype was found a few times. J is TRBJ2-5 and V is TRBV10-2, with TRBD2 identical over 7 bases. V was clipped by 6 bases and J by 0 bases; unmatched bases: 4. Germline assignment: CDR1 WSHSY and CDR2 SAAADI. The CDR3 loop spans 14 amino acids. Here the CDR3 reads CASSPSGYQETQYF. In DNA form, the CDR3 reads TGCGCCAGCAGCCCTAGCGGATACCAAGAGACCCAGTACTTC.

The chain carries TRBV3-1 and TRBJ1-2; weak D call: TRBD1 (6 bases). The germline gives CDR1 LGHDT, CDR2 YNNKEL (reference sequence). The V and J ends lost 4 bases and 5 bases respectively, with 14 bases between them. This CDR3 is built from 14 residues. The DNA of the CDR3 is TGTGCCAGCAGCCGTTTAGGGGGAGCTTATGGCTACACCTTC. Amino acids: CASSRLGGAYGYTF.

The CDR3 nucleotides read TGTGCCAGCAGCCCAAAAACCCGTGGAGAGCAGTACTTC. The encoded protein is CASSPKTRGEQYF. V and J are TRBV7-9 and TRBJ2-7; D not certain. Germline CDR1 SEHNR, CDR2 FQNEAQ (reference sequence). V gave up 5 bases and J gave up 7 bases, with 15 bases separating them. The CDR3 loop spans 13 amino acids. The whole variable domain, filled in from reference TRBV7-9 and TRBJ2-7, reads DTGVSQNPRHKITKRGQNVTFRCDPISEHNRLYWYRQTLGQGPEFLTYFQNEAQLEKSRLLSDRFSAERPKGSFSTLEIQRTEQGDSAMYLCASSPKTRGEQYFGPGTRLTVT.

The J gene is TRBJ2-3, the V gene TRBV9; no clear D gene. In germline, CDR1 is SGDLS, CDR2 YYNGEE. V shed 5 bases and J shed 2 bases, with 6 bases lying between them. CDR3 length equals 12 residues. The CDR3 spells CASRAFTDTQYF. The CDR3, as DNA: TGTGCCAGCAGAGCCTTCACAGATACGCAGTATTTT.